This TCR beta chain was obtained from a study of Graves' ophthalmopathy and Graves' hyperthyroidism. Having ophthalmopathy, the donors showed moderate-to-severe activity, CAS ≥3 and NOSPECS ≥4, with disease lasting under 3 months. Transcripts of RNA were the source for amplifying TCR beta CDR3 regions. Amplification began with first-round RT-PCR using HTBI primers, then second-round multiplex PCR was performed. TCRdb re-called the multiplex PCR reads through MiXCR, storing one row per CDR3 protein. The repertoire consists of about 410,000 distinct CDR3 sequences, with approximately 16% occurring once and the leading ten covering around 1.4%. There are 13 residues in the CDR3. From germline, CDR1 is SGHVS and CDR2 FNYEAQ. Trimming cost V 0 bases and J 4 bases, with 7 bases left between them.

V is TRBV7-6 and J is TRBJ2-7, with D possibly being TRBD1 (5 bases). Sequencing was done on a sample of peripheral blood. This sequence was found in a woman between 18 and 29 years old with Graves' ophthalmopathy. The CDR3 reads CASSLADKYEQYF. The CDR3 DNA follows: TGTGCCAGCAGCTTAGCGGACAAGTACGAGCAGTACTTC.